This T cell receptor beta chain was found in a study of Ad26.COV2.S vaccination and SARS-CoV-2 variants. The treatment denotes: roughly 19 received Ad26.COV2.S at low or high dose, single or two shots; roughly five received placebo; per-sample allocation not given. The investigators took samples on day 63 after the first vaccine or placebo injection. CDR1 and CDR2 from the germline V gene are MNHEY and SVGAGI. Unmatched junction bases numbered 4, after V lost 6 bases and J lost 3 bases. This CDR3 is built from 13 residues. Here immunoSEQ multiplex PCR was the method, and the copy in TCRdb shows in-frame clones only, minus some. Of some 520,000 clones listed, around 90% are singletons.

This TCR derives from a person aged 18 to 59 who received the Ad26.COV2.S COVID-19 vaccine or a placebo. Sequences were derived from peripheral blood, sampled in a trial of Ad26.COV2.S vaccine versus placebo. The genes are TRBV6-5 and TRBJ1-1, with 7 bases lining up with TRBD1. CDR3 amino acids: CASRGQKYTEAFF. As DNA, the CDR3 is TGTGCCAGCAGGGGACAGAAGTACACTGAAGCTTTCTTT.